The 21 T cell receptor beta chains below come from one sample, sequenced in a study of immune cell composition in non-small cell lung cancer. Some clones are missing from TCRdb's copy, which holds only in-frame ones; the method was immunoSEQ multiplex PCR. The repertoire has 5,000 to 5,500 clones, approximately 70% of them found once; the top ten carry about 10%. Sequencing used lung tumor tissue. Source of these receptors: a human donor with non-small cell lung cancer.

The chain recombines TRBV5-6 with TRBJ1-2; D uncertain. Trimming stripped 0 bases from V and 8 bases from J, with 11 bases between. The CDR3 spans 13 residues. Germline CDR1 reads SGHDT; CDR2 reads YYEEEE. The CDR3 coding sequence is TGTGCCAGCAGCTTGGCCGGACGGGGAGGCTACACCTTC. Residues: CASSLAGRGGYTF.

This clone has a handful of counts. The chain carries TRBV5-6 and TRBJ2-1; possibly TRBD2 for D (6 bases). CDR3 length equals 15 residues. Germline V gives CDR1 SGHDT, CDR2 YYEEEE. The V and J ends lost 2 bases and 2 bases respectively, with 11 bases between them. The CDR3 DNA sequence: TGTGCCAGCAGCTTCCCCGGGGAGGCCTACAATGAGCAGTTCTTC. It specifies CASSFPGEAYNEQFF.

This chain connects TRBV6-1 to TRBJ1-5; no definite D call. This CDR3 has 16 residues. V shed 0 bases and J shed 0 bases, with 9 bases lying between them. Germline CDR1 reads MNHNS; CDR2 reads SASEGT. The CDR3 sequence is CASSEAPGHSNQPQHF. CDR3 sequence (DNA): TGTGCCAGCAGTGAAGCACCAGGTCATAGCAATCAGCCCCAGCATTTT.

This chain uses TRBV27 with TRBJ1-1; no reliable D call. Germline V CDR1 and CDR2: MNHEY, SMNVEV (reference sequence). Trimming took off 4 bases at V and 5 bases at J, with 11 bases between the two ends. The CDR3 runs to 13 residues. In DNA form, the CDR3 reads TGTGCCAGCAGTTACAGACGAATGACTGAAGCTTTCTTT. Amino acid sequence: CASSYRRMTEAFF.

This clone was counted between two and nine times. This sequence joins TRBV21-1 and TRBJ1-2; TRBD1, the table's D call, was not compared with the DNA. TRBV21-1 is a pseudogene segment. The CDR3 is made up of 15 amino acids. CDR3 amino acids: CASSRHRGRNYGYTF. For the CDR3, the DNA is TGTGCCAGCAGTCGCCACAGGGGGCGCAACTATGGCTACACCTTC.

The chain carries TRBV11-2 and TRBJ2-1; D remains unclear. In germline, CDR1 is SGHAT, CDR2 FQNNGV. The CDR3 sequence is 14 residues long. V lost 5 bases and J lost 3, with 11 bases in between. The CDR3 loop is CASSRGAYYNEQFF. CDR3 in DNA: TGTGCCAGCAGCCGAGGAGCTTACTACAATGAGCAGTTCTTC.

The chain carries TRBV7-8 and TRBJ2-1; 7 positions match TRBD2. Germline V gene sequence: CDR1 SGHVS, CDR2 FQNEAQ. The CDR3 spans 13 residues. V trimming: 3 bases; J trimming: 10 bases; junction bases outside the gene matches: 6. The CDR3 spells CASSFGGRDEQFF. DNA of the CDR3: TGTGCCAGCAGCTTTGGCGGGAGAGACGAGCAGTTCTTC.

The chain recombines TRBV7-3 with TRBJ2-5; possible D gene TRBD1, 6 bases. Deletions cut 2 bases from V and 4 bases from J, with 20 bases between. The CDR3 totals 17 residues. The V gene's germline CDR1 is SGHTA and CDR2 FQGTGA. The chain's CDR3 is CASSLGLMTGPGETQYF. The CDR3, as DNA: TGTGCCAGCAGCTTAGGGCTCATGACAGGACCTGGAGAGACCCAGTACTTC.

This clone was detected only a few times. The rearrangement links TRBV7-6 to TRBJ1-1; D ambiguous. V was clipped by 5 bases and J by 4 bases, with 8 bases between them. CDR1 and CDR2 (germline): SGHVS, FNYEAQ. This CDR3 comprises 12 residues. The CDR3 nucleotides are TGTGCCAGCAGCCCTAGTTCCACTGAAGCTTTCTTT. It codes for CASSPSSTEAFF.

The rearrangement joins TRBV5-4 to TRBJ2-1, with D maybe TRBD1 (5 bases). Trimming took off 0 bases at V and 0 bases at J, with 7 bases between the two ends. The CDR3 runs 15 residues. The germline gives CDR1 SGHNT, CDR2 YYREEE (reference sequence). DNA of the CDR3: TGTGCCAGCAGCTTGGACCAGGGCTCCTACAATGAGCAGTTCTTC. It translates to CASSLDQGSYNEQFF.

The chain is built from TRBV19 and TRBJ1-1, with D perhaps TRBD1 (6 bases). The CDR3 has 13 amino acids. The germline V gene has CDR1 LNHDA and CDR2 SQIVND (reference sequence). V dropped 9 bases and J dropped 4 bases, with 15 bases sitting between them. The CDR3 spells CASLTLRGTEAFF. In nucleotides, the CDR3 is TGTGCCAGCCTAACCCTCAGGGGCACTGAAGCTTTCTTT.

In its sample, this clone was seen a few times. The chain uses TRBV6-6 and TRBJ2-1, with a tentative D call TRBD2 (6 bases). V dropped 8 bases and J dropped 6 bases, with 8 bases sitting between them. The CDR3 runs 11 residues. In germline, CDR1 is MNHNY, CDR2 SVGAGI (reference sequence). CDR3 sequence: CASRLVNEQFF. The CDR3 coding sequence is TGTGCCAGCCGACTAGTCAATGAGCAGTTCTTC.

This chain joins TRBV5-1 and TRBJ1-4; D is unclear. V lost 4 bases and J lost 5, with 15 bases in between. This CDR3 is 15 amino acids long. CDR1 and CDR2 (germline): SGHRS, YFSETQ. The CDR3 bases are TGCGCCAGCAGCCTCCTCGGGGTCGCGAATGAAAAACTGTTTTTT. Protein: CASSLLGVANEKLFF.

This clone was seen once. The chain recombines TRBV21-1 with TRBJ1-2; the table's TRBD1 call for D was not verified on the DNA. TRBV21-1 represents a pseudogene. There are 15 residues in the CDR3. The CDR3 DNA sequence: TGTGCCAGCAGTCTCCGGGACAGGGTATCGTATGGCTACACCTTC. This codes for CASSLRDRVSYGYTF.

V usage is TRBV4-3 and J usage is TRBJ1-4, with 7 bases lining up with TRBD1. The CDR3 sequence is 17 residues long. Germline values: CDR1 LGHNA, CDR2 YSLEER. The junction had 14 bases not matched to a gene; V was cut back by 2 bases and J by 8 bases. As DNA, the CDR3 is TGCGCCAGCAGCCAACACAGCGCACGAGGGGGCAGCGAAAAACTGTTTTTT. Its translation is CASSQHSARGGSEKLFF.

The CDR3 is CASSPTGPNEKLFF. The DNA of the CDR3 is TGCGCCAGCAGCCCGACAGGGCCGAATGAAAAACTGTTTTTT. J is TRBJ1-4 and V is TRBV5-1; 7 bases map to TRBD1. CDR3 size: 14 residues. With 4 bases clipped from V and 5 bases from J, the junction kept 5 bases outside the gene matches. Per germline, CDR1 SGHRS and CDR2 YFSETQ.

The chain has TRBV19 and TRBJ2-7; TRBD2 agrees at 15 bases. The CDR3 extends over 14 amino acids. The germline V gene encodes CDR1 LNHDA and CDR2 SQIVND (reference sequence). J gave up 9 bases and V 5 bases, and 5 bases lay outside the gene matches. CDR3 DNA: TGTGCCAGTAGTCCGGGACTAGCGGGAGGTAGGCAGTACTTC. Translated: CASSPGLAGGRQYF.

V is TRBV18 and J is TRBJ1-1; 9 bases align to TRBD1. Germline CDR1 and CDR2: KGHSH and LQKENI. J lost 5 bases, V lost 3 bases, and 10 bases had no gene match. This CDR3 spans 16 amino acids. CDR3: CASSPRQGGRKTEAFF. The CDR3 region has the DNA TGTGCCAGCTCACCGCGACAGGGGGGCCGTAAAACTGAAGCTTTCTTT. Full variable domain (outside the CDR3, taken from reference TRBV18 and TRBJ1-1): NAGVMQNPRHLVRRRGQEARLRCSPMKGHSHVYWYRQLPEEGLKFMVYLQKENIIDESGMPKERFSAEFPKEGPSILRIQQVVRGDSAAYFCASSPRQGGRKTEAFFGQGTRLTVV.

The CDR3 coding sequence is TGTGCCATCAGTGAGTCGATTGAACAGGGCACCGGGGAGCTGTTTTTT. It codes for CAISESIEQGTGELFF. V is TRBV10-3 and J is TRBJ2-2; D is perhaps TRBD1 (6 bases). Deletions cut 0 bases from V and 4 bases from J, with 12 bases between. CDR1 and CDR2 (germline): ENHRY, SYGVKD. The CDR3 is 16 amino acids.

The chain is built from TRBV28 and TRBJ1-1, with TRBD1 as a possible D gene (6 bases). The V end was cut by 7 bases, the J end by 2 bases, with 20 bases between. Germline CDR1 reads MDHEN; CDR2 reads SYDVKM. There are 16 residues in the CDR3. CDR3 residues: CASTIPEWGPNTEAFF. CDR3 nucleotide sequence: TGTGCCAGCACCATCCCTGAGTGGGGGCCAAACACTGAAGCTTTCTTT.

The rearrangement joins TRBV6-5 to TRBJ2-2; D uncertain. V was clipped by 7 bases and J by 0 bases, with 9 bases between them. Germline V lookup: CDR1 MNHEY, CDR2 SVGAGI. This CDR3 region has 14 residues. CDR3 in DNA: TGTGCCAGCACCGTTGACACGAACACCGGGGAGCTGTTTTTT. Protein: CASTVDTNTGELFF.